This T cell receptor beta chain originates from a study of shared clonotypes between healthy human individuals. Study results and caveats: Sequencing depth was a factor that was expected to affect clonotype sharing among donors. What naive subsets generally showed was a larger estimated richness than memory subsets showed.

Of note for this clone: The antigen is unknown.

TCRdb keeps only in-frame clones here, not all; method: immunoSEQ multiplex PCR. The table records more than 1,200,000 clones, approximately 98.5% of them present only once. The healthy adult donors were HIV-negative and reported no recent acute infections or vaccinations. Everyone who donated was a Caucasian adult who lived in Nashville, Tennessee. The sequence was collected from a man aged 30 to 39 in good health. Sequencing was carried out using naive CD4+ T cells sorted from blood. Subset indicated: CD45RA+ positively selected.

CDR3 amino acids: CASRRTGRDTEAFF. In DNA, the CDR3 is TGTGCCAGCAGGCGGACAGGGAGGGACACTGAAGCTTTCTTT. The chain is built from TRBV6-5 and TRBJ1-1; the match to TRBD1 covers 8 bases. Germline-derived CDR1 and CDR2 are MNHEY and SVGAGI. The V gene end was trimmed by 6 bases and the J gene end by 3 bases; junction bases not matched to a gene: 6. The CDR3 runs 14 residues.